These 18 T cell receptor beta chains share one sample of origin, sequenced in a study of beta chain features in type 1 diabetes. Sequencing targeted expressed TCRB transcripts, as all isolated RNA had been reverse transcribed. Some clones are missing from TCRdb's copy, which holds only in-frame ones; the method was immunoSEQ multiplex PCR. The sample comprises approximately 470,000 clones, approximately 30% of which are singletons, and around 0.065% rests with the top ten. Sequenced: naive CD4+ T cells from blood. The receptor set was obtained from a man aged 18 to 29 in good health.

J is TRBJ1-2 and V is TRBV13; TRBD1 matches 9 bases. The germline CDR1 and CDR2 sequences are PRHDT and FYEKMQ (reference sequence). The CDR3 has 15 residues. V lost 6 bases to trimming and J lost 3 bases; unmatched junction nucleotides: 8. The CDR3 sequence is CASRPPGTGYYGYTF. The DNA for the CDR3 is TGTGCCAGCAGACCGCCTGGGACAGGGTACTATGGCTACACCTTC.

The table lists this clone with a few counts. The rearrangement links TRBV6-1 to TRBJ2-5; 8 nucleotides agree with TRBD1. V was clipped by 6 bases and J by 5 bases; unmatched bases: 8. In germline, CDR1 is MNHNS, CDR2 SASEGT. This CDR3 is built from 14 residues. The CDR3 DNA sequence: TGTGCCAGCAGAATCACACAGGGGGGTGAGACCCAGTACTTC. Amino acids: CASRITQGGETQYF.

This clone was picked up a small number of times. The chain uses TRBV2 and TRBJ2-3, with D tentatively TRBD2 (5 bases). Trimming left V 4 bases short and J 4 bases short, with 12 bases between. Germline V gene sequence: CDR1 SNHLY, CDR2 FYNNEI. The CDR3 has 14 residues. CDR3 amino acids: CASSVGRGPDTQYF. The DNA for the CDR3 is TGTGCCAGCAGTGTGGGGAGAGGGCCAGATACGCAGTATTTT.

The chain joins TRBV7-2 to TRBJ2-7; D unresolved. Per the germline V gene, CDR1 is SGHTA and CDR2 is FQGNSA. Trimming took off 2 bases at V and 6 bases at J, with 11 bases between the two ends. The CDR3 is 13 residues long. The CDR3 DNA sequence: TGTGCCAGCAGCTTATGGAGCGTCCCCGAGCAGTACTTC. It specifies CASSLWSVPEQYF.

The table lists this clone with a few counts. This chain joins TRBV9 and TRBJ1-1; D is ambiguous. The CDR3 runs 13 residues. Trimming took off 4 bases at V and 4 bases at J, with 11 bases between the two ends. CDR1 is SGDLS, CDR2 YYNGEE, per germline. The CDR3 loop reads CASSPPVSTEAFF. The CDR3 coding sequence is TGTGCCAGCAGCCCACCTGTATCCACTGAAGCTTTCTTT.

This clone was seen more than once but under ten times. The chain employs TRBV29-1 and TRBJ1-1; D not resolved. The CDR3 has 13 amino acids. With 1 base removed from V and 5 bases from J, the gap between germline ends came to 11 bases. From germline, CDR1 is SQVTM and CDR2 ANQGSEA. The CDR3 protein is CSVEAEGWTEAFF. The CDR3 DNA follows: TGCAGCGTTGAAGCGGAAGGTTGGACTGAAGCTTTCTTT.

This clone came up a few times. The chain joins TRBV7-2 to TRBJ2-5; a possible D gene is TRBD2 (6 bases). Germline CDR1 SGHTA, CDR2 FQGNSA. Trimming removed 5 bases from V and 4 bases from J, with 14 bases in between. This CDR3 contains 14 residues. The CDR3 is CASSRSGVTETQYF. The DNA for the CDR3 is TGTGCCAGCAGCCGTAGCGGTGTCACAGAGACCCAGTACTTC.

V is TRBV2 and J is TRBJ2-3; 8 nucleotides line up with TRBD1. Germline CDR1 SNHLY, CDR2 FYNNEI. The ends lost 9 bases at V and 3 bases at J; junction bases unmatched: 8. The CDR3 totals 14 residues. The CDR3 sequence: CASHSRTGTDTQYF. DNA for the CDR3: TGTGCCAGTCACTCCAGGACAGGGACAGATACGCAGTATTTT.

The rearrangement uses TRBV2 and TRBJ1-2, with a possible D match to TRBD1 (5 bases). Per germline, CDR1 SNHLY and CDR2 FYNNEI. CDR3 length equals 14 residues. V was pared by 8 bases and J by 3 bases, with 16 bases between. The CDR3 DNA sequence: TGTGCCAGCGCCTCGGGTCTGGGGGACTATGGCTACACCTTC. Translating it yields CASASGLGDYGYTF.

This clone showed up just a few times. J is TRBJ2-7 and V is TRBV25-1; 7 nucleotides match TRBD2. Per germline, CDR1 MGHDK and CDR2 SYGVNS. The V segment lost 4 bases and the J segment 10 bases; nucleotides outside the gene matches: 10. CDR3 length: 13 residues. Written as DNA, the CDR3 is TGTGCCAGCAGTGGTCCAGCGGGGTCCGTTCAGTACTTC. It specifies CASSGPAGSVQYF.

As for this clone: Other DNA sequences in the same sample also yield this CDR3. The chain has TRBV29-1 and TRBJ2-7; 7 positions agree with TRBD1. The trim removed 3 bases at V and 0 bases at J, leaving 2 bases unmatched. Looked up from germline, CDR1 is SQVTM and CDR2 is ANQGSEA. This CDR3 has 13 residues. CDR3 coding DNA: TGCAGCGTTGAGGGGGACAGCTCCTACGAGCAGTACTTC. It encodes CSVEGDSSYEQYF.

The chain links TRBV30 to TRBJ1-1, with D maybe TRBD1 (5 bases). The ends were cut back, 1 base at V and 7 bases at J, with 13 bases in the middle. Germline lookup yields CDR1 GTSNPN and CDR2 SVGIG (reference sequence). This CDR3 has 13 amino acids. CDR3 bases: TGTGCCTGGAGTGGGGGACGGATCCTTGAAGCTTTCTTT. The encoded protein is CAWSGGRILEAFF.

This clone was recorded a few times. The rearrangement uses TRBV30 and TRBJ1-5; TRBD1 might be the D (5 bases). The CDR3 sequence is 12 residues long. The germline V and J ends were trimmed by 0 bases and 7 bases, with 7 bases remaining between them. Per the germline V gene, CDR1 is GTSNPN and CDR2 is SVGIG (reference sequence). In nucleotides, the CDR3 is TGTGCCTGGAGTGTACGGGGCCAGCCCCAGCATTTT. Protein product: CAWSVRGQPQHF.

The rearrangement joins TRBV7-9 to TRBJ2-3; the D gene is possibly TRBD2 (5 bases). Trimming took off 1 base at V and 3 bases at J, with 14 bases between the two ends. Germline CDR1 reads SEHNR; CDR2 reads FQNEAQ (reference sequence). The length of the CDR3 is 16 residues. The CDR3 DNA reads as TGTGCCAGCAGCTTAGATAGAGCGGAGTTAACAGATACGCAGTATTTT. Amino acid sequence: CASSLDRAELTDTQYF.

J is TRBJ2-3 and V is TRBV30; D is unclear. Trimming removed 0 bases from V and 4 bases from J, with 8 bases in between. Per the germline V gene, CDR1 is GTSNPN and CDR2 is SVGIG (reference sequence). This CDR3 is 13 amino acids long. Here the CDR3 DNA reads TGTGCCTGGAGTGTTAACCAGGCAGATACGCAGTATTTT. Amino acid sequence: CAWSVNQADTQYF.

This clone was counted only a few times. This chain links TRBV7-9 with TRBJ2-7; D is unclear. This CDR3 is built from 13 residues. Looked up from germline, CDR1 is SEHNR and CDR2 is FQNEAQ (reference sequence). V shed 5 bases and J shed 5 bases, with 13 bases lying between them. This CDR3 reads CASSPRPENEQYF. The CDR3, as DNA: TGTGCCAGCAGCCCTCGCCCGGAAAACGAGCAGTACTTC.

Regarding this clone: Other DNA sequences in this specimen translate into the identical CDR3. The rearrangement uses TRBV30 and TRBJ2-1; no reliable D call. CDR1 is GTSNPN, CDR2 SVGIG, per germline (reference sequence). The CDR3 sequence is 13 residues long. The ends were cut back, 2 bases at V and 0 bases at J, with 5 bases in the middle. CDR3 sequence: CAWSRDSYNEQFF. CDR3 coding DNA: TGTGCCTGGAGTAGGGACTCCTACAATGAGCAGTTCTTC.

The rearrangement links TRBV6-5 to TRBJ2-1; 7 positions agree with TRBD1. After removal of 2 bases from V and 4 bases from J, the junction contained 5 bases not matched to a gene. CDR3 length equals 15 residues. In germline, CDR1 is MNHEY, CDR2 SVGAGI. CDR3 in amino acids: CASSYEGQNYNEQFF. In DNA form, the CDR3 reads TGTGCCAGCAGTTACGAGGGACAGAATTACAATGAGCAGTTCTTC.